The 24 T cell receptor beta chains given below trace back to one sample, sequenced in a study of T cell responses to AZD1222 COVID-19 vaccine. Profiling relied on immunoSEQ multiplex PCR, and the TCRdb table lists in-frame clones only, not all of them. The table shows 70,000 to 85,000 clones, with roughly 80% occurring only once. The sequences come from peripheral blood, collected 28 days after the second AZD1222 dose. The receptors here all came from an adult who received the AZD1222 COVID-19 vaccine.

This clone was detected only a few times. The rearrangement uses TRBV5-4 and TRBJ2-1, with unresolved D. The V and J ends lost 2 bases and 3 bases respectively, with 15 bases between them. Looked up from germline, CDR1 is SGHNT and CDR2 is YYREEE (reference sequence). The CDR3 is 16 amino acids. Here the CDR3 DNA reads TGTGCCAGCAGCTTTCGACGTGATGGTGGCTACAATGAGCAGTTCTTC. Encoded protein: CASSFRRDGGYNEQFF.

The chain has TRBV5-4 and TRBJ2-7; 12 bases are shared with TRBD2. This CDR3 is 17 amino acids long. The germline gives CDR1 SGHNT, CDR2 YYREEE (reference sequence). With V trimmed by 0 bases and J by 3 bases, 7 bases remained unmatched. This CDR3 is CASSLDGLAGKYYEQYF. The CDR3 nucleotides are TGTGCCAGCAGCTTGGACGGACTAGCGGGAAAATACTACGAGCAGTACTTC.

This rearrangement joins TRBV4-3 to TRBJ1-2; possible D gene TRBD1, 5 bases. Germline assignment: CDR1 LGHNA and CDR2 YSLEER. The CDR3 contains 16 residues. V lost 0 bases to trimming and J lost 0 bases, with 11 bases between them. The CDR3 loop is CASSQDISGTNYGYTF. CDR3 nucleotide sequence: TGCGCCAGCAGCCAAGATATCTCAGGGACTAACTATGGCTACACCTTC.

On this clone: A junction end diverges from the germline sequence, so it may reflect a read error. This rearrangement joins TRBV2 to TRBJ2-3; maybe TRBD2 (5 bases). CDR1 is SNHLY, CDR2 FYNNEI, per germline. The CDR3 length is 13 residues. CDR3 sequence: CVSSLALTDTQYF. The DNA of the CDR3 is TGTGTCAGCAGTTTAGCGTTAACAGATACGCAGTATTTT.

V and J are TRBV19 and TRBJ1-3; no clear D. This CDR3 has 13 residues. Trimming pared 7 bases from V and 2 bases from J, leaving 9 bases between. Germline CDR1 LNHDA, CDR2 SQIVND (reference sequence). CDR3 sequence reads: CASKGLAGNTIYF. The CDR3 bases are TGTGCCAGTAAAGGTTTGGCTGGAAACACCATATATTTT.

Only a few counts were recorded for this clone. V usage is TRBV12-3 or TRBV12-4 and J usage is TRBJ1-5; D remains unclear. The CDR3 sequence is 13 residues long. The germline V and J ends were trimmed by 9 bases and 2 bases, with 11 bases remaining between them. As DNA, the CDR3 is TGTGCCAGTATGATCTCGGGCAATCAGCCCCAGCATTTT. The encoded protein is CASMISGNQPQHF.

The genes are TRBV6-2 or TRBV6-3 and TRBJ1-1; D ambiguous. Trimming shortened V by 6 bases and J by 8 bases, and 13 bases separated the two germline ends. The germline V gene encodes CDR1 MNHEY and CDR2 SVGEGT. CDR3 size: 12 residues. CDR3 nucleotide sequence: TGTGCCAGCAGCCCTACCTGGGAGGAAGCTTTCTTT. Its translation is CASSPTWEEAFF.

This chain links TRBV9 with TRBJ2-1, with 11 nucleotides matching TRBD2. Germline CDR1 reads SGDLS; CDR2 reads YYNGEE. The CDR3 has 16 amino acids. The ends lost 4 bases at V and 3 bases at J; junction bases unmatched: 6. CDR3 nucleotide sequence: TGTGCCAGCAGCTCCGGGACTAGCGGAATCTACAATGAGCAGTTCTTC. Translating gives CASSSGTSGIYNEQFF.

The DNA of the CDR3 is TGTGCCTGGGCACGCACTACTCCTAGCGGGGTCTCCTACGAGCAGTACTTC. Its protein product is CAWARTTPSGVSYEQYF. This rearrangement joins TRBV30 to TRBJ2-7; 9 bases fit TRBD2. Germline CDR1 reads GTSNPN; CDR2 reads SVGIG (reference sequence). The CDR3 length is 17 residues. Trimming cost V 5 bases and J 0 bases; bases outside gene matches: 14.

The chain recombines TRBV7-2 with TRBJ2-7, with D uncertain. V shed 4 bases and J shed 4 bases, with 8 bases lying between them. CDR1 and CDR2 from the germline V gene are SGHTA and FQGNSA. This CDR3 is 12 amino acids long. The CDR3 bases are TGTGCCAGCAGCTCCGTGGGTTACGAGCAGTACTTC. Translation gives CASSSVGYEQYF. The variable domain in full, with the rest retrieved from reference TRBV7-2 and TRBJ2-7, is GAGVSQSPSNKVTEKGKDVELRCDPISGHTALYWYRQSLGQGLEFLIYFQGNSAPDKSGLPSDRFSAERTGGSVSTLTIQRTQQEDSAVYLCASSSVGYEQYFGPGTRLTVT.

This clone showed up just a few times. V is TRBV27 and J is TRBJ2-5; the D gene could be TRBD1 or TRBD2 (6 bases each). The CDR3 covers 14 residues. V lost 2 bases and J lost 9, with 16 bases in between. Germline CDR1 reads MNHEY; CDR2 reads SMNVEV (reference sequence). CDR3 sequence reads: CASSLRQRGESQYF. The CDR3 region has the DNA TGTGCCAGCAGTTTAAGGCAGAGGGGGGAGTCCCAGTACTTC.

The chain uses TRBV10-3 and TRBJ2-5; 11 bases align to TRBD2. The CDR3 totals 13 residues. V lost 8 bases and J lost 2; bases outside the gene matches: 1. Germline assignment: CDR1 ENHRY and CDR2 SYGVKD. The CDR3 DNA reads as TGTGCCATCGGGACTAGCGGACAAGAGACCCAGTACTTC. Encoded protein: CAIGTSGQETQYF.

CDR3 residues: CASSYQGNTEAFF. The CDR3 DNA reads TGTGCCAGCAGTTACCAGGGGAACACTGAAGCTTTCTTT. The chain carries TRBV6-2 or TRBV6-3 and TRBJ1-1; D is perhaps TRBD1 (5 bases). The length of the CDR3 is 13 residues. Trimming pared 2 bases from V and 1 base from J, leaving 5 bases between. From germline, CDR1 is MNHEY and CDR2 SVGEGT.

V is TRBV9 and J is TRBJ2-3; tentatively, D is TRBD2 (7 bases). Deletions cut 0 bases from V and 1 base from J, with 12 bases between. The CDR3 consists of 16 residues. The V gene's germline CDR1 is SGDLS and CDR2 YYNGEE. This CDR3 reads CASSVGGRGGTDTQYF. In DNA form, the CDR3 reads TGTGCCAGCAGCGTAGGAGGGAGGGGGGGCACAGATACGCAGTATTTT.

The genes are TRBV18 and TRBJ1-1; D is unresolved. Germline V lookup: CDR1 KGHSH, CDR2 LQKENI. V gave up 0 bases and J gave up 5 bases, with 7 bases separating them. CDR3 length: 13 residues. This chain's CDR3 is CASSPPRVTEAFF. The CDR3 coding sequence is TGTGCCAGCTCACCACCGAGGGTTACTGAAGCTTTCTTT.

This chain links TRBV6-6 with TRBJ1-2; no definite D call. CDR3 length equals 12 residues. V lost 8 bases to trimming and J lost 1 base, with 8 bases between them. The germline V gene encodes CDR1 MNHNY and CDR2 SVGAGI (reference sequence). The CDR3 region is CASGWDNYGYTF. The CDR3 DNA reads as TGTGCCAGCGGTTGGGATAACTATGGCTACACCTTC.

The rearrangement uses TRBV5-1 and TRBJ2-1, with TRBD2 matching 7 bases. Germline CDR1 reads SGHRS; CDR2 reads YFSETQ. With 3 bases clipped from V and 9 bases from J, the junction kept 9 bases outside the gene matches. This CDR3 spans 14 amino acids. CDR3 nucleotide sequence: TGCGCCAGCAGCTCCGGACTAGAAGTGGTTGAGCAGTTCTTC. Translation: CASSSGLEVVEQFF. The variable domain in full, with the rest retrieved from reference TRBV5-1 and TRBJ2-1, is KAGVTQTPRYLIKTRGQQVTLSCSPISGHRSVSWYQQTPGQGLQFLFEYFSETQRNKGNFPGRFSGRQFSNSRSEMNVSTLELGDSALYLCASSSGLEVVEQFFGPGTRLTVL.

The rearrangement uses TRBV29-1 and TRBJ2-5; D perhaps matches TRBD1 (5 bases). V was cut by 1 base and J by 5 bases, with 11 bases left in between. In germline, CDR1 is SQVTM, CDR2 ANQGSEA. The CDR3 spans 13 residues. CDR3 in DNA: TGCAGCGTTGAAGTGGGGCGTGGGGAGACCCAGTACTTC. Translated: CSVEVGRGETQYF.

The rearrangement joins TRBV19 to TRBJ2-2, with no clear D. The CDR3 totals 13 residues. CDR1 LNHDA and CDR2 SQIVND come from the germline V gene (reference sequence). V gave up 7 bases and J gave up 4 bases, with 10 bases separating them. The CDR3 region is CASTAVPTGELFF. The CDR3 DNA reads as TGTGCCAGTACCGCAGTCCCCACCGGGGAGCTGTTTTTT. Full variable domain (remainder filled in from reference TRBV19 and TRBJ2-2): DGGITQSPKYLFRKEGQNVTLSCEQNLNHDAMYWYRQDPGQGLRLIYYSQIVNDFQKGDIAEGYSVSREKKESFPLTVTSAQKNPTAFYLCASTAVPTGELFFGEGSRLTVL.

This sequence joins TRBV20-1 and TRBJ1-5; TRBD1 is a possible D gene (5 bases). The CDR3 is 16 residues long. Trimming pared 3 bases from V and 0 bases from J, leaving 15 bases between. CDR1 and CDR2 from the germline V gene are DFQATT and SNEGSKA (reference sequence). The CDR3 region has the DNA TGCAGTGCTAGTCCCCTGGGGGGTCATAGCAATCAGCCCCAGCATTTT. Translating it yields CSASPLGGHSNQPQHF.

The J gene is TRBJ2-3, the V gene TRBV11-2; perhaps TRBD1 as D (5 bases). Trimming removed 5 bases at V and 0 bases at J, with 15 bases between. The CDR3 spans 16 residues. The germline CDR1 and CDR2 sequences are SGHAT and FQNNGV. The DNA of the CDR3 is TGTGCCAGCAGCCCCCCGGACACTCTTAGCACAGATACGCAGTATTTT. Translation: CASSPPDTLSTDTQYF.

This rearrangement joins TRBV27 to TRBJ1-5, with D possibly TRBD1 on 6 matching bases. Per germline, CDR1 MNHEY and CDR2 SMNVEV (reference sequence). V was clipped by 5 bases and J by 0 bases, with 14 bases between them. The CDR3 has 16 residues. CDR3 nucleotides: TGTGCCAGCAGTCTCTGGGCAGGGGATAGCAATCAGCCCCAGCATTTT. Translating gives CASSLWAGDSNQPQHF.

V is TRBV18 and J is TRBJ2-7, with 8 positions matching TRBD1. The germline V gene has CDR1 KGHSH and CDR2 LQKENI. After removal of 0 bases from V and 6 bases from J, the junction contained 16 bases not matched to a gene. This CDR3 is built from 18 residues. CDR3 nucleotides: TGTGCCAGCTCACCACCGAATTCGAAAGGACAGGGTTTGGGCGAGCAGTACTTC. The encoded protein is CASSPPNSKGQGLGEQYF.

The CDR3 region is CAWSRRGGTNEKLFF. The CDR3 region has the DNA TGTGCCTGGAGTCGACGGGGGGGAACGAATGAAAAACTGTTTTTT. This chain uses TRBV30 with TRBJ1-4, with a possible D match to TRBD1 (5 bases). The length of the CDR3 is 15 residues. CDR1 GTSNPN and CDR2 SVGIG come from the germline V gene (reference sequence). Trimming cost V 2 bases and J 5 bases, with 15 bases left between them.